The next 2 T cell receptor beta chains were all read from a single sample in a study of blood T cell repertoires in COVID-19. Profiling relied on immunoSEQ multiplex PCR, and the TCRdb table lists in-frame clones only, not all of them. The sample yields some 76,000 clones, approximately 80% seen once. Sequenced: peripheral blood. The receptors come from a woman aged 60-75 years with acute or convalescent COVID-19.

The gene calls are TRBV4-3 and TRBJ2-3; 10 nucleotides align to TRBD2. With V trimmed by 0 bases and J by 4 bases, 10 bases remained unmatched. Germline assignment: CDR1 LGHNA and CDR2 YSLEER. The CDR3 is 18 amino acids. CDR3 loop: CASSQERRSGGAADTQYF. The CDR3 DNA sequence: TGCGCCAGCAGCCAAGAAAGGAGGAGCGGGGGGGCTGCAGATACGCAGTATTTT.

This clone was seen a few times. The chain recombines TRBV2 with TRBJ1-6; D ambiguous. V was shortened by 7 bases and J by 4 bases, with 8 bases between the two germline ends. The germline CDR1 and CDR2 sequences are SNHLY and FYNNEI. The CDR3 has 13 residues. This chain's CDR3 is CASIARYNSPLHF. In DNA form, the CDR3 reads TGTGCCAGCATCGCGAGGTATAATTCACCCCTCCACTTT.